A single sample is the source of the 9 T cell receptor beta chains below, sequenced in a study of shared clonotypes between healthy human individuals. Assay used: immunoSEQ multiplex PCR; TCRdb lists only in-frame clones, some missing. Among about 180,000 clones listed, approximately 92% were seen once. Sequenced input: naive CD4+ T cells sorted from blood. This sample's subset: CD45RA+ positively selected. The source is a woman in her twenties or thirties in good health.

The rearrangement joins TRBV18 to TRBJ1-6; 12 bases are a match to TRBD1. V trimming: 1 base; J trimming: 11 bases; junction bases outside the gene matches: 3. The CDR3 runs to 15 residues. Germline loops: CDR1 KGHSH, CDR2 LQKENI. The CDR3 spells CASSPRDRGPAPLHF. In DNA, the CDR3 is TGTGCCAGCTCACCACGGGACAGGGGGCCCGCACCCCTCCACTTT.

The CDR3 loop reads CASSLVGSGGPQHF. The CDR3 DNA follows: TGTGCCAGCAGCTTAGTCGGGTCAGGGGGGCCCCAGCATTTT. The chain recombines TRBV7-8 with TRBJ1-5; 7 nucleotides line up with TRBD1. V shed 1 base and J 9 bases; nucleotides not matched to a gene: 6. The CDR3 sequence is 14 residues long. Germline-derived CDR1 and CDR2 are SGHVS and FQNEAQ.

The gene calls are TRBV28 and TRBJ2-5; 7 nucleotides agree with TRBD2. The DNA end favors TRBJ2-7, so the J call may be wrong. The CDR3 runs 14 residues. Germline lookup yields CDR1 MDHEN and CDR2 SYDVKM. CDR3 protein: CASSSSGRSYEQYF. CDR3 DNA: TGTGCCAGCAGTTCTAGCGGTCGCTCCTACGAGCAGTACTTC.

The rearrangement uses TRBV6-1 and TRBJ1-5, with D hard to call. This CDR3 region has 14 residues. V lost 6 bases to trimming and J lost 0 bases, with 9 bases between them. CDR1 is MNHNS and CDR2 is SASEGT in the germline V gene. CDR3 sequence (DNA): TGTGCCAGCAGGGCAGAATATAGCAATCAGCCCCAGCATTTT. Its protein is CASRAEYSNQPQHF.

The CDR3: CASSPGAVSNEQFF. The CDR3 nucleotides are TGTGCCAGCTCCCCAGGGGCTGTGTCAAATGAGCAGTTCTTC. The J gene is TRBJ2-1, the V gene TRBV18; D possibly corresponds to TRBD1 (6 bases). Trimming removed 6 bases from V and 7 bases from J, with 16 bases in between. This CDR3 is built from 14 residues. Germline V gene sequence: CDR1 KGHSH, CDR2 LQKENI.

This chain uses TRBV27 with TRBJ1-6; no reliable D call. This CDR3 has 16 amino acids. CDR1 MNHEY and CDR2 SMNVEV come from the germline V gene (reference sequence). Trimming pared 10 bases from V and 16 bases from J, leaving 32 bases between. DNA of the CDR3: TGTGCCACCCCCTCAAAGACGGAACATTCGGCCCCCGAGCTCCACTTT. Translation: CATPSKTEHSAPELHF.

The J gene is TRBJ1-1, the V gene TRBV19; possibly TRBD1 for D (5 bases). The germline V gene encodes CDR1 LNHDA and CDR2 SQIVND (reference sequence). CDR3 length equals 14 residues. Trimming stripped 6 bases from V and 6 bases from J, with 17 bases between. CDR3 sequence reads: CASRLGQGEAEAFF. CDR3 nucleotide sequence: TGTGCCAGTAGGCTCGGCCAGGGTGAGGCTGAAGCTTTCTTT.

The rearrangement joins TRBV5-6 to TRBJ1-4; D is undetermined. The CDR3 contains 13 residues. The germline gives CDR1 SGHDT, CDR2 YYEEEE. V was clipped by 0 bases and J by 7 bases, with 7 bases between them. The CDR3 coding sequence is TGTGCCAGCAGCTTGGGGAGGGTTGAAAAACTGTTTTTT. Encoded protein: CASSLGRVEKLFF. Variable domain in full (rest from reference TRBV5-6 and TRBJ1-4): DAGVTQSPTHLIKTRGQQVTLRCSPKSGHDTVSWYQQALGQGPQFIFQYYEEEERQRGNFPDRFSGHQFPNYSSELNVNALLLGDSALYLCASSLGRVEKLFFGSGTQLSVL.

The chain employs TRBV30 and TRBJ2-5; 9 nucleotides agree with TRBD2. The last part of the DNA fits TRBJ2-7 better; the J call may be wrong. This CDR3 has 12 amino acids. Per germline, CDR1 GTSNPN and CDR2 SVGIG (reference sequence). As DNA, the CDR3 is TGTGCCTGGATAGCGGGAGTCGGCGAGCAGTACTTC. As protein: CAWIAGVGEQYF.